Below are 28 T cell receptor beta chains sequenced from a single sample in a study of blood T cell repertoires in COVID-19. Profiled with immunoSEQ multiplex PCR; TCRdb holds only in-frame clones, not every one. The sample lists roughly 250,000 clones; around 86% were seen once. The specimen was PBMCs or T cells enriched from blood (not recorded which). These receptors came from a woman aged 45 to 65 who had recovered from COVID-19.

This chain uses TRBV6-5 with TRBJ2-3; a possible D gene is TRBD1 (6 bases). The CDR3 is 15 amino acids. With 6 bases removed from V and 2 bases from J, the gap between germline ends came to 15 bases. Germline V gene sequence: CDR1 MNHEY, CDR2 SVGAGI. Written as DNA, the CDR3 is TGTGCCAGCAGCCAGGGACATAAGAACACAGATACGCAGTATTTT. This translates into CASSQGHKNTDTQYF.

The chain combines TRBV14 with TRBJ2-5; D gene unclear. CDR1 and CDR2 (germline): SGHDN, FVKESK. This CDR3 region has 18 residues. V was cut by 0 bases and J by 0 bases, with 17 bases left in between. In DNA, the CDR3 is TGTGCCAGCAGCCAAGATCCTTGGCATAAGTCGTACCAAGAGACCCAGTACTTC. It is translated as CASSQDPWHKSYQETQYF.

DNA for the CDR3: TGTGCCAGTAACGAGGAGGGGCGGGGGTACAATGAGCAGTTCTTC. It specifies CASNEEGRGYNEQFF. This sequence joins TRBV9 and TRBJ2-1, with 7 nucleotides matching TRBD2. The CDR3 contains 15 residues. Trimming took 8 bases from V and 4 from J; bases not matched to a gene: 12. The germline CDR1 and CDR2 sequences are SGDLS and YYNGEE.

This rearrangement joins TRBV9 to TRBJ2-2, with D tentatively TRBD1 (6 bases). This CDR3 is built from 13 residues. CDR1 is SGDLS and CDR2 is YYNGEE in the germline V gene. Trimming stripped 4 bases from V and 4 bases from J, with 8 bases between. The CDR3 protein is CASSTQGTGELFF. As DNA, the CDR3 is TGTGCCAGCAGCACACAGGGCACCGGGGAGCTGTTTTTT.

The gene calls are TRBV7-2 and TRBJ2-1; D may be TRBD2 (6 bases). V was trimmed by 7 bases and J by 8 bases, leaving 18 bases between them. CDR3 length: 14 residues. The V gene's germline CDR1 is SGHTA and CDR2 FQGNSA. The DNA of the CDR3 is TGTGCCAGCAAGGAGGAGGGGTGGGCCGATGAGCAGTTCTTC. Translated, it gives CASKEEGWADEQFF.

This clone is labeled as medium-sized. This chain uses TRBV7-9 with TRBJ1-5; D uncertain. The CDR3 has 14 amino acids. Germline CDR1 is SEHNR and CDR2 is FQNEAQ (reference sequence). V gave up 1 base and J gave up 9 bases, with 13 bases separating them. CDR3 sequence (DNA): TGTGCCAGCAGCTTAGGGGAGTTGATTCGGCCCCAGCATTTT. Its translation is CASSLGELIRPQHF.

This clone was recorded once. J is TRBJ2-3 and V is TRBV3-1 (or the pseudogene TRBV3-2); a weak D match, TRBD2 (7 bases). Trimming removed 1 base from V and 6 bases from J, with 14 bases in between. The CDR3 sequence is 15 residues long. Germline CDR1 is LGHDT and CDR2 is YNNKEL (reference sequence). The CDR3 reads CASSQGGGQGDTQYF. CDR3 nucleotide sequence: TGTGCCAGCAGCCAAGGGGGGGGCCAAGGGGATACGCAGTATTTT.

V gene TRBV29-1 combines with J gene TRBJ2-3; the D gene is possibly TRBD1 (6 bases). Germline values: CDR1 SQVTM, CDR2 ANQGSEA. Trimming cost V 4 bases and J 6 bases, with 17 bases left between them. The CDR3 length is 14 residues. Here the CDR3 reads CSVGRGGQGDTQYF. The CDR3 coding sequence is TGCAGCGTTGGACGCGGCGGTCAGGGGGATACGCAGTATTTT.

The rearrangement uses TRBV27 and TRBJ1-6; the D is unclear. V was trimmed by 3 bases and J by 10 bases, leaving 16 bases between them. CDR1 is MNHEY, CDR2 SMNVEV, per germline (reference sequence). This CDR3 is 15 amino acids long. CDR3 sequence: CASSLIKAGGSPLHF. CDR3 nucleotide sequence: TGTGCCAGCAGTTTGATTAAGGCAGGAGGATCACCCCTCCACTTT.

The chain has TRBV9 and TRBJ2-7, with 7 bases identical to TRBD1. The CDR3 covers 15 residues. The ends lost 4 bases at V and 2 bases at J; junction bases unmatched: 9. The germline V gene has CDR1 SGDLS and CDR2 YYNGEE. The CDR3 region is CASSPHRGNPYEQYF. The CDR3 DNA follows: TGTGCCAGCAGCCCCCACAGGGGTAATCCCTACGAGCAGTACTTC.

This chain links TRBV3-1 (or the pseudogene TRBV3-2) with TRBJ1-3; D remains unclear. The germline gives CDR1 LGHDT, CDR2 YNNKEL (reference sequence). With 3 bases removed from V and 0 bases from J, the gap between germline ends came to 15 bases. There are 17 residues in the CDR3. The CDR3 region is CASSHAKLYSSGNTIYF. The DNA for the CDR3 is TGTGCCAGCAGCCACGCAAAACTGTATAGCTCTGGAAACACCATATATTTT.

CDR3 nucleotide sequence: TGTGCCAGTAGTATGTGGGCGGACAGGGTACAGCCCCTCCACTTT. Its translation is CASSMWADRVQPLHF. The chain is built from TRBV19 and TRBJ1-6; 8 bases agree with TRBD1. Germline V lookup: CDR1 LNHDA, CDR2 SQIVND (reference sequence). This CDR3 has 15 amino acids. Trimming removed 3 bases from V and 13 bases from J; junction bases left unmatched: 11.

The chain combines TRBV18 with TRBJ1-3; tentative D call: TRBD1 (6 bases). The germline V gene has CDR1 KGHSH and CDR2 LQKENI. The CDR3 is 16 amino acids. V lost 1 base and J 4 bases, leaving 14 bases between the germline ends. The CDR3 DNA follows: TGTGCCAGCTCACCACTGCACAGGGTATCAGGAAACACCATATATTTT. Amino acid sequence: CASSPLHRVSGNTIYF.

The chain uses TRBV11-3 and TRBJ1-1; D call uncertain. The CDR3 extends over 13 amino acids. V was trimmed by 3 bases and J by 8 bases, leaving 13 bases between them. Per germline, CDR1 SGHNT and CDR2 YENEEA. CDR3 in amino acids: CASSLYNSQEAFF. The CDR3 DNA sequence: TGTGCCAGCAGCTTGTACAACAGCCAAGAAGCTTTCTTT.

V and J are TRBV7-3 and TRBJ2-6, with TRBD2 matching 8 bases. V shed 4 bases and J 0 bases; nucleotides not matched to a gene: 5. CDR1 and CDR2 (germline): SGHTA, FQGTGA. CDR3 length: 17 amino acids. CDR3 loop: CASSSGLVNSGANVLTF. The CDR3, as DNA: TGTGCCAGCAGCTCGGGACTAGTCAACTCTGGGGCCAACGTCCTGACTTTC.

The chain couples TRBV3-1 (or the pseudogene TRBV3-2) to TRBJ2-7; no firm D call. CDR1 LGHDT and CDR2 YNNKEL come from the germline V gene (reference sequence). CDR3 length: 13 amino acids. V lost 0 bases to trimming and J lost 6 bases, with 9 bases between them. CDR3 bases: TGTGCCAGCAGCCAAGATATTACAAGCGAGCAGTACTTC. Protein: CASSQDITSEQYF.

The chain recombines TRBV4-1 with TRBJ1-4, with a weak D call TRBD1 (5 bases). This CDR3 comprises 15 residues. Per the germline V gene, CDR1 is MGHRA and CDR2 is YSYEKL. Trimming stripped 4 bases from V and 2 bases from J, with 11 bases between. In DNA, the CDR3 is TGCGCCAGCAGCCCTGCAGGGTCCACTAATGAAAAACTGTTTTTT. This translates into CASSPAGSTNEKLFF.

This clone occurred once. This sequence joins TRBV5-1 and TRBJ2-3, with 8 bases lining up with TRBD1. Germline CDR1 reads SGHRS; CDR2 reads YFSETQ. V was pared by 3 bases and J by 3 bases, with 6 bases of the junction left unmatched. There are 15 residues in the CDR3. This CDR3 reads CASSSGQGRTDTQYF. The CDR3 DNA reads TGCGCCAGCAGCTCCGGACAGGGCAGGACAGATACGCAGTATTTT.

The V gene is TRBV12-5, the J gene TRBJ2-1, with a weak D call TRBD1 (5 bases). The germline V and J ends were trimmed by 3 bases and 2 bases, with 14 bases remaining between them. The germline CDR1 and CDR2 sequences are LGHNT and FRNRAP. The CDR3 runs 16 residues. The CDR3 sequence: CASGFEAGYPYNEQFF. The DNA of the CDR3 is TGTGCTAGTGGTTTTGAGGCAGGGTACCCCTACAATGAGCAGTTCTTC.

This clone was detected only a few times. The chain joins TRBV5-1 to TRBJ2-7, with 8 bases that match TRBD1. CDR3 size: 12 residues. V lost 4 bases and J lost 9; bases outside the gene matches: 6. Germline loops: CDR1 SGHRS, CDR2 YFSETQ. The CDR3 DNA follows: TGCGCCAGCAGCAGGACAGGGAATGGGCAGTACTTC. This translates into CASSRTGNGQYF.

The rearrangement joins TRBV28 to TRBJ1-1; D might be TRBD1 (5 bases). The germline V gene has CDR1 MDHEN and CDR2 SYDVKM. This CDR3 has 13 amino acids. Trimming took 10 bases from V and 5 from J, leaving 17 bases between them. The CDR3 DNA reads TGTGCCATCCTCGGGGGAGTGGTGACTGAAGCTTTCTTT. Translated, it gives CAILGGVVTEAFF.

The chain couples TRBV2 to TRBJ1-2; tentative D call: TRBD1 (6 bases). The length of the CDR3 is 11 residues. The V gene lost 5 bases and the J gene lost 5 bases, with 6 bases spanning the gap. The germline gives CDR1 SNHLY, CDR2 FYNNEI. DNA for the CDR3: TGTGCCAGCAGTACAGGGTATGGCTACACCTTC. It translates to CASSTGYGYTF.

This chain joins TRBV5-5 and TRBJ1-1; D is uncertain. V lost 4 bases to trimming and J lost 10 bases, with 20 bases between them. CDR1 and CDR2 (germline): SGHKS, YYEKEE (reference sequence). The length of the CDR3 is 14 residues. This CDR3 is CASSTRAGPVVAFF. As DNA, the CDR3 is TGTGCCAGCAGCACGAGGGCAGGTCCTGTCGTAGCTTTCTTT.

The CDR3 DNA reads TGCGCCGCCGGGCCTAGCGGGATGTTCGAGCAGTTCTTC. It codes for CAAGPSGMFEQFF. The chain has TRBV4-3 and TRBJ2-1, with 9 bases aligning to TRBD2. Germline CDR1 reads LGHNA; CDR2 reads YSLEER. CDR3 length: 13 amino acids. The J segment lost 10 bases and the V segment lost 11 bases, leaving 12 bases of the junction unmatched.

The chain links TRBV5-8 to TRBJ1-5; 8 bases are a match to TRBD1. Per germline, CDR1 SGHTS and CDR2 YDEGEE. V gave up 4 bases and J gave up 4 bases; unmatched junction bases: 10. The CDR3 extends over 16 amino acids. The CDR3: CASSPWEDRENQPQHF. CDR3 coding DNA: TGTGCCAGCAGCCCGTGGGAGGACAGGGAGAATCAGCCCCAGCATTTT.

The chain recombines TRBV6-2 or TRBV6-3 with TRBJ2-7; 13 bases line up with TRBD2. This CDR3 spans 17 amino acids. The V segment lost 4 bases and the J segment 3 bases; nucleotides outside the gene matches: 9. Per the germline V gene, CDR1 is MNHEY and CDR2 is SVGEGT. The CDR3 nucleotides are TGTGCCAGCAGTTGGACTAGCGGGAGCCCCTTTCACTACGAGCAGTACTTC. Its translation is CASSWTSGSPFHYEQYF.

V and J are TRBV11-2 and TRBJ2-1; D is perhaps TRBD2 (5 bases). This CDR3 has 13 residues. Germline V gene sequence: CDR1 SGHAT, CDR2 FQNNGV. The germline V and J ends were trimmed by 1 base and 8 bases, with 9 bases remaining between them. The CDR3 coding sequence is TGTGCCAGCAGCTTAGGGCTAGCACATGAGCAGTTCTTC. Its protein is CASSLGLAHEQFF.

This chain joins TRBV30 and TRBJ1-2; D unclear. V was trimmed by 4 bases and J by 8 bases, leaving 14 bases between them. Looked up from germline, CDR1 is GTSNPN and CDR2 is SVGIG (reference sequence). This CDR3 contains 12 residues. CDR3 in amino acids: CAWIPQRGGYTF. For the CDR3, the DNA is TGTGCCTGGATCCCCCAAAGAGGCGGCTACACCTTC.